The 25 T cell receptor beta chains below all came from one sample that was sequenced in a study of identical twins. TCRdb redid the calling of the 5' RACE reads with MiXCR, one entry per CDR3 protein. Here the sample spans under 1 million distinct CDR3 sequences, about 12% being singletons. This sample also appeared in a second study, on yellow fever vaccine responses in identical twins.

Input material: PBMCs. Receptor source: a woman between 18 and 29 years old in good health.

Ten or more counts support this clonotype. The chain links TRBV10-2 to TRBJ2-3, with TRBD2 matching 8 bases. CDR3 size: 12 residues. The V gene's germline CDR1 is WSHSY and CDR2 SAAADI. V lost 8 bases to trimming and J lost 4 bases; unmatched junction nucleotides: 2. The CDR3 DNA follows: TGCGCCAGCTCAGCGGGGGCAGATACGCAGTATTTT. Encoded protein: CASSAGADTQYF.

The rearrangement uses TRBV11-2 and TRBJ2-6; possible D gene TRBD1, 6 bases. This CDR3 spans 18 amino acids. CDR1 is SGHAT, CDR2 FQNNGV, per germline. V shed 5 bases and J shed 2 bases, with 19 bases lying between them. CDR3 loop: CASSPSPGQRAGANVLTF. CDR3 sequence (DNA): TGTGCCAGCAGCCCAAGCCCAGGACAGAGGGCTGGGGCCAACGTCCTGACTTTC.

This clonotype appeared a few times. The J gene is TRBJ1-5, the V gene TRBV7-2; a weak D match, TRBD1 (6 bases). The germline V and J ends were trimmed by 1 base and 1 base, with 11 bases remaining between them. The CDR3 sequence is 16 residues long. CDR1 SGHTA and CDR2 FQGNSA come from the germline V gene. The chain's CDR3 is CASSLDRTASNQPQHF. CDR3 DNA sequence: TGTGCCAGCAGCTTAGATCGGACAGCAAGCAATCAGCCCCAGCATTTT.

This clonotype was seen a handful of times. The chain joins TRBV7-2 to TRBJ1-5, with no clear D. The CDR3 length is 15 residues. Germline V gene data show CDR1 as SGHTA and CDR2 as FQGNSA. With 1 base removed from V and 0 bases from J, the gap between germline ends came to 7 bases. The CDR3 DNA reads TGTGCCAGCAGCTTAGGGCAGGTTAGCAATCAGCCCCAGCATTTT. The encoded protein is CASSLGQVSNQPQHF.

The rearrangement joins TRBV12-3 or TRBV12-4 to TRBJ1-1, with a tentative D call TRBD1 (5 bases). Trimming took off 0 bases at V and 4 bases at J, with 12 bases between the two ends. The CDR3 is made up of 15 amino acids. In DNA, the CDR3 is TGTGCCAGCAGTTTAGCAGGCCTGGGGCGCACTGAAGCTTTCTTT. Translating it yields CASSLAGLGRTEAFF.

This clonotype was observed a few times. The genes are TRBV14 and TRBJ2-1; a weak D match, TRBD2 (5 bases). CDR3 length: 16 amino acids. The V gene's germline CDR1 is SGHDN and CDR2 FVKESK. V lost 0 bases, J lost 10 bases, and 19 bases lay in between. DNA for the CDR3: TGTGCCAGCAGCCAAGATTTGCTCTTGACTACGGGAGAGCAGTTCTTC. The encoded protein is CASSQDLLLTTGEQFF.

The chain joins TRBV4-2 to TRBJ2-1; 11 nucleotides match TRBD1. The CDR3 is 16 amino acids. The J segment lost 3 bases and the V segment lost 3 bases, leaving 4 bases of the junction unmatched. Germline lookup yields CDR1 LGHNA and CDR2 YNFKEQ. CDR3 in DNA: TGTGCCAGCAGCCAGGCCGGGACAGGGGGCTACAATGAGCAGTTCTTC. Residues: CASSQAGTGGYNEQFF.

The J gene is TRBJ2-5, the V gene TRBV20-1, with TRBD2 matching over 8 bases. The CDR3 spans 13 residues. After removal of 0 bases from V and 14 bases from J, the junction contained 11 bases not matched to a gene. CDR1 is DFQATT and CDR2 is SNEGSKA in the germline V gene (reference sequence). CDR3 bases: TGCAGTGCTAGAGACCCTTTAAGCGGGGGCTCTTACTTC. It encodes CSARDPLSGGSYF.

The chain is built from TRBV4-1 and TRBJ2-1; 7 bases agree with TRBD1. Germline values: CDR1 MGHRA, CDR2 YSYEKL. The CDR3 is made up of 15 amino acids. The V segment lost 1 base and the J segment 8 bases; nucleotides outside the gene matches: 8. Written as DNA, the CDR3 is TGCGCCAGCAGCCAAGCCGACAGGGACGCCGATGAGCAGTTCTTC. Encoded protein: CASSQADRDADEQFF.

This chain links TRBV5-1 with TRBJ2-7, with 7 positions matching TRBD2. Trimming at V came to 7 bases and at J to 4 bases, leaving 8 bases not matched to a gene. Germline values: CDR1 SGHRS, CDR2 YFSETQ. The CDR3 is 13 residues long. The CDR3 coding sequence is TGCGCCAGCTGCGGGAGCGGGCCATACGAGCAGTACTTC. This encodes CASCGSGPYEQYF.

The rearrangement joins TRBV4-1 to TRBJ1-2; TRBD1 aligns across 8 bases. V was clipped by 0 bases and J by 0 bases; unmatched bases: 6. CDR3 length: 17 residues. The germline gives CDR1 MGHRA, CDR2 YSYEKL. The CDR3 loop is CASSQDPDRGANYGYTF. CDR3 DNA: TGCGCCAGCAGCCAAGATCCCGACAGGGGAGCTAACTATGGCTACACCTTC.

This sequence joins TRBV4-1 and TRBJ2-5, with D unclear. Germline lookup yields CDR1 MGHRA and CDR2 YSYEKL. The CDR3 sequence is 19 residues long. V was cut by 0 bases and J by 1 base, with 21 bases left in between. CDR3 amino acids: CASSQDRLPEAPLQETQYF. The CDR3 nucleotides read TGCGCCAGCAGCCAAGATCGGCTACCTGAGGCCCCCCTCCAAGAGACCCAGTACTTC.

The gene calls are TRBV20-1 and TRBJ2-1, with TRBD2 matching 7 bases. Germline CDR1 is DFQATT and CDR2 is SNEGSKA (reference sequence). V was clipped by 3 bases and J by 5 bases; unmatched bases: 13. This CDR3 is 16 amino acids long. The CDR3 is CSARAEGTTRHNEQFF. For the CDR3, the DNA is TGCAGTGCTAGGGCGGAAGGGACTACCCGGCACAATGAGCAGTTCTTC.

V usage is TRBV7-9 and J usage is TRBJ2-2, with D tentatively TRBD2 (7 bases). The CDR3 sequence is 16 residues long. V was pared by 4 bases and J by 6 bases, with 18 bases between. Germline assignment: CDR1 SEHNR and CDR2 FQNEAQ (reference sequence). The CDR3 here is CASSYGGGAESGELFF. The CDR3 bases are TGTGCCAGCAGCTATGGCGGGGGCGCGGAGTCCGGGGAGCTGTTTTTT.

V is TRBV20-1 and J is TRBJ2-7; 8 bases match TRBD2. Trimming cost V 5 bases and J 2 bases; bases outside gene matches: 5. Germline loops: CDR1 DFQATT, CDR2 SNEGSKA (reference sequence). The CDR3 spans 13 residues. In DNA, the CDR3 is TGCAGTGCTGGGAGAGCGGGAGCCTACGAGCAGTACTTC. Protein product: CSAGRAGAYEQYF.

The chain has TRBV12-3 or TRBV12-4 and TRBJ2-5, with TRBD2 matching over 12 bases. The CDR3 is 16 residues long. With V trimmed by 5 bases and J by 4 bases, 8 bases remained unmatched. The CDR3 bases are TGTGCCAGCAGTGACCTAGCGGGAGGGCCCGGAGAGACCCAGTACTTC. Encoded protein: CASSDLAGGPGETQYF.

In this sample, this clonotype turned up a few times. The chain couples TRBV20-1 to TRBJ2-1; TRBD2 agrees at 8 bases. Trimming took 3 bases from V and 4 from J; bases not matched to a gene: 8. CDR1 is DFQATT, CDR2 SNEGSKA, per germline (reference sequence). The CDR3 has 15 residues. CDR3 bases: TGCAGTGCTAGCGGGGGGGCCTCGTTATACAATGAGCAGTTCTTC. Translating it yields CSASGGASLYNEQFF.

In its sample, this clonotype was seen a few times. V is TRBV15 and J is TRBJ2-5, with 8 nucleotides matching TRBD2. This CDR3 is 14 amino acids long. The V gene end was trimmed by 5 bases and the J gene end by 4 bases; junction bases not matched to a gene: 6. Germline CDR1 is LNHNV and CDR2 is YYDKDF (reference sequence). CDR3 loop: CATSVTGLGETQYF. CDR3 nucleotides: TGTGCCACCAGCGTAACGGGACTAGGAGAGACCCAGTACTTC.

This chain links TRBV6-2 or TRBV6-3 with TRBJ2-3, with TRBD2 identical over 14 bases. In germline, CDR1 is MNHEY, CDR2 SVGEGT. The CDR3 runs 20 residues. V shed 5 bases, J shed 3 bases, and the junction held 16 bases outside the gene matches. The CDR3: CASSQTGGRTSGRQTDTQYF. Here the CDR3 DNA reads TGTGCCAGCAGTCAGACAGGGGGAAGGACTAGCGGGAGGCAGACAGATACGCAGTATTTT.

The chain uses TRBV15 and TRBJ2-1; D perhaps matches TRBD2 (6 bases). The CDR3 totals 14 residues. Per the germline V gene, CDR1 is LNHNV and CDR2 is YYDKDF (reference sequence). Trimming removed 3 bases at V and 5 bases at J, with 11 bases between. CDR3 region: CATSRTSIHNEQFF. For the CDR3, the DNA is TGTGCCACCAGCAGGACTAGTATCCACAATGAGCAGTTCTTC.

This clonotype appeared many times. This rearrangement joins TRBV29-1 to TRBJ2-1; 8 bases are a match to TRBD1. The trim removed 7 bases at V and 4 bases at J, leaving 18 bases unmatched. Germline V CDR1 and CDR2: SQVTM, ANQGSEA. The CDR3 contains 17 residues. CDR3 loop: CSAQPLGQGNRYNEQFF. The DNA of the CDR3 is TGCAGCGCCCAACCCCTTGGACAGGGTAATAGGTACAATGAGCAGTTCTTC.

The sample holds many counts of this clonotype. The V and J genes are TRBV12-3 or TRBV12-4 and TRBJ2-1, with D possibly TRBD2 on 5 matching bases. Between the trimmed V and J ends, which lost 2 bases and 5 bases, there was a span of 10 bases. This CDR3 is built from 14 residues. CDR3 bases: TGTGCCAGCAGTTTAACTAGGGTGGACAATGAGCAGTTCTTC. This gives the protein CASSLTRVDNEQFF.

This clonotype was detected only a few times. The chain is built from TRBV3-1 and TRBJ1-2, with D perhaps TRBD1 (6 bases). Germline CDR1 LGHDT, CDR2 YNNKEL (reference sequence). This CDR3 spans 15 amino acids. The V end lost 7 bases, the J end lost 2 bases, and 17 bases lay between the germline ends. DNA of the CDR3: TGTGCCAGCACCGGGGGGCCGACAGGAAACTATGGCTACACCTTC. This translates into CASTGGPTGNYGYTF.

The rearrangement uses TRBV3-1 and TRBJ2-5; D gene unclear. The CDR3 extends over 14 amino acids. Looked up from germline, CDR1 is LGHDT and CDR2 is YNNKEL (reference sequence). Trimming took 1 base from V and 9 from J, leaving 15 bases between them. The CDR3 nucleotides read TGTGCCAGCAGCCAAGGTCCCCTACCACGGGCCCAGTACTTC. It encodes CASSQGPLPRAQYF.

This sequence joins TRBV28 and TRBJ2-1; possible D gene TRBD1, 5 bases. The CDR3 extends over 14 amino acids. Per germline, CDR1 MDHEN and CDR2 SYDVKM. Deletions cut 7 bases from V and 5 bases from J, with 15 bases between. The DNA for the CDR3 is TGTGCCAGCACCCCCGGAGACAGAGACAATGAGCAGTTCTTC. This encodes CASTPGDRDNEQFF.